The rows below give T cell receptor beta chains drawn from one sample of a study of shared clonotypes between healthy human individuals. Method: immunoSEQ multiplex PCR; TCRdb's copy keeps in-frame clones and lacks some. The data contain more than 450,000 clones, roughly 78% of them singletons. Material for sequencing was PBMCs. These receptors were taken from a woman aged 40 to 55 in good health. Some clones in this sample may be carry-over from other donors' samples. The CDR3 runs from the conserved cysteine through the conserved F or W. The D gene is left open where the match is weak. Some rows have no size entry. The others give once, few or many, or a class for an expanded clone.

j_gene | abundance | v_gene | d_gene | CDR3aa | CDR3nt
TRBJ1-4 | . | TRBV30 | TRBD1 | CAWGTGGDGKLFF | TGTGCCTGGGGGACAGGGGGCGATGGAAAACTGTTTTTT
TRBJ2-2 | . | TRBV5-1 | . | CASITGVSDTGELFF | TGCGCCAGCATAACAGGAGTATCGGACACCGGGGAGCTGTTTTTT
TRBJ1-2 | few | TRBV6-6 | . | CASSRPESNGYTF | TGTGCCAGCAGTCGGCCCGAGTCTAATGGCTACACCTTC
TRBJ2-1 | . | TRBV30 | . | CAWGRDISYNEQFF | TGTGCCTGGGGAAGGGACATCTCCTACAATGAGCAGTTCTTC
TRBJ2-5 | . | TRBV28 | . | CASSLLVEETQYF | TGTGCCAGCAGTTTATTAGTAGAAGAGACCCAGTACTTC
TRBJ2-7 | . | TRBV10-2 | . | CASSDWGLGNYEQYF | TGCGCCAGCAGTGATTGGGGACTGGGAAACTACGAGCAGTACTTC
TRBJ2-2 | once | TRBV12-5 | TRBD2 | CASGLIIAGVTGELFF | TGTGCTAGTGGTTTGATAATAGCGGGAGTTACCGGGGAGCTGTTTTTT
TRBJ2-5 | . | TRBV19 | . | CASSTAAVRETQYF | TGTGCCAGTAGTACCGCGGCCGTGCGGGAGACCCAGTACTTC
TRBJ2-3 | . | TRBV9 | TRBD2 | CASGTSGNTDTQYF | TGTGCTTCGGGGACTAGCGGGAACACAGATACGCAGTATTTT
TRBJ1-2 | . | TRBV28 | . | CASSLRSDGYTF | TGTGCCAGCAGTTTGAGGTCCGATGGCTACACCTTC
TRBJ2-5 | once | TRBV5-1 | . | CASSLGQVLVETQYF | TGCGCCAGCAGCTTGGGACAGGTCTTAGTAGAGACCCAGTACTTC
TRBJ2-7 | . | TRBV27 | TRBD2 | CASSSSSGRPYEQYF | TGTGCCAGCAGTTCATCTAGCGGGAGGCCCTACGAGCAGTACTTC
TRBJ2-7 | . | TRBV5-5 | TRBD2 | CASSFSAGDYEQYF | TGTGCCAGCAGCTTTTCAGCGGGAGACTACGAGCAGTACTTC
TRBJ2-3 | . | TRBV29-1 | TRBD2 | CSVGGGSLEDTQYF | TGCAGCGTTGGGGGCGGGAGTCTTGAGGATACGCAGTATTTT
TRBJ1-2 | . | TRBV10-3 | . | CAISGPRGANYGYTF | TGTGCCATCAGTGGCCCCCGGGGGGCAAACTATGGCTACACCTTC
TRBJ2-5 | . | TRBV19 | TRBD2 | CASSLAAQETQYF | TGTGCCAGTAGCCTAGCGGCCCAAGAGACCCAGTACTTC
TRBJ2-5 | few | TRBV7-9 | TRBD2 | CASSKAGVETQYF | TGTGCCAGCAGCAAAGCGGGAGTGGAGACCCAGTACTTC
TRBJ2-4 | . | TRBV4-2 | TRBD2 | CASSQDLLAKVAKNIQYF | TGTGCCAGCAGCCAAGACCTACTAGCGAAGGTAGCCAAAAACATTCAGTACTTC
TRBJ2-7 | . | TRBV4-3 | . | CASSQRDGTYEQYF | TGCGCCAGCAGCCAACGGGACGGGACCTACGAGCAGTACTTC
TRBJ2-3 | few | TRBV6-6 | . | CASSHRADTQYF | TGTGCCAGCAGCCACCGGGCAGATACGCAGTATTTT
TRBJ2-7 | . | TRBV18 | . | CASSPRRDNYEQYF | TGTGCCAGCTCACCCCGCCGGGACAATTACGAGCAGTACTTC
TRBJ1-2 | . | TRBV28 | . | CASSYLFGYTF | TGTGCCAGCAGTTACCTCTTTGGCTACACCTTC
TRBJ2-3 | . | TRBV15 | . | CATSRPYTTDTQYF | TGTGCCACCAGCCGACCCTACACCACAGATACGCAGTATTTT
TRBJ2-3 | . | TRBV7-9 | TRBD2 | CASSFDGRAVDTQYF | TGTGCCAGCAGCTTTGACGGGAGGGCCGTAGATACGCAGTATTTT
TRBJ2-3 | . | TRBV6-4 | . | CASSETGPTDTQYF | TGTGCCAGCAGTGAGACCGGGCCCACAGATACGCAGTATTTT
TRBJ2-3 | . | TRBV13 | TRBD2 | CASSSGRLPDTQYF | TGTGCCAGCAGTAGCGGGAGGCTCCCAGATACGCAGTATTTT
TRBJ2-1 | . | TRBV7-2 | TRBD2 | CASSRPGLAVYNEQFF | TGTGCCAGCAGCCGCCCTGGACTAGCGGTTTACAATGAGCAGTTCTTC
TRBJ2-1 | . | TRBV7-2 | . | CASSLGGHPYNEQFF | TGTGCCAGCAGCTTAGGGGGACACCCCTACAATGAGCAGTTCTTC
TRBJ2-1 | once | TRBV7-2 | TRBD2 | CASSSRRTSSAGEQFF | TGTGCCAGCAGTTCCCGGCGGACTAGCAGTGCCGGTGAGCAGTTCTTC
TRBJ1-5 | once | TRBV2 | . | CASRTGTYSNQPQHF | TGTGCCAGCAGGACCGGGACTTATAGCAATCAGCCCCAGCATTTT
TRBJ1-2 | . | TRBV29-1 | . | CSVDTGYGYTF | TGCAGCGTTGATACAGGGTATGGCTACACCTTC
TRBJ2-7 | . | TRBV6-1 | TRBD1 | CASRRTGGSYEQYF | TGTGCCAGCAGAAGGACAGGGGGCTCCTACGAGCAGTACTTC
TRBJ2-1 | . | TRBV7-9 | TRBD1 | CASSLGTGYDNEQFF | TGTGCCAGCAGCTTAGGGACAGGGTACGACAATGAGCAGTTCTTC
TRBJ2-5 | . | TRBV27 | TRBD1 | CASSSPGQGQETQYF | TGTGCCAGCAGTTCCCCGGGACAGGGGCAGGAGACCCAGTACTTC
TRBJ1-1 | . | TRBV19 | . | CASSRVLQGNTEAFF | TGTGCCAGTAGTAGAGTGCTTCAGGGGAACACTGAAGCTTTCTTT
TRBJ2-1 | . | TRBV5-6 | . | CASSLSNGEQFF | TGTGCCAGCAGCTTGAGCAATGGTGAGCAGTTCTTC
TRBJ1-2 | . | TRBV2 | . | CASRKGGRHNYGYTF | TGTGCCAGCAGAAAAGGAGGCCGCCATAACTATGGCTACACCTTC
TRBJ2-3 | . | TRBV6-5 | . | CASIEGGTDTQYF | TGTGCCAGCATTGAAGGAGGCACAGATACGCAGTATTTT
TRBJ2-6 | few | TRBV28 | . | CASRHPSGANVLTF | TGTGCCAGCAGGCACCCCTCTGGGGCCAACGTCCTGACTTTC
TRBJ1-1 | . | TRBV6-5 | . | CASSYDQGENTEAFF | TGTGCCAGCAGTTATGACCAGGGCGAAAACACTGAAGCTTTCTTT
TRBJ1-1 | . | TRBV2 | TRBD1 | CASSESRTGGTEAFF | TGTGCCAGCAGTGAAAGCCGGACAGGGGGCACTGAAGCTTTCTTT
TRBJ2-2 | . | TRBV9 | . | CASSVDLSVTGELFF | TGTGCCAGCAGCGTAGACCTGAGTGTTACCGGGGAGCTGTTTTTT